The 30 T cell receptor beta chains given below trace back to one sample, sequenced in a study of blood T cell repertoires in COVID-19 (dated by TCRdb to 2019 to 2021). The library was prepared using the immunoSEQ multiplex PCR assay. TCRdb mirrors the immuneACCESS table, restricted to in-frame sequences. Some clones are absent from its copies; in checked studies, under half trace to an unresolved V gene, and the reason for the others is unknown. Recorded for this sample are about 78,000 clones; approximately 89% of them occurred a single time. Less than 5% of the sample belongs to the ten largest clones. The source material was peripheral blood. The receptors stem from a man over 45 with active or convalescent COVID-19.

The chain carries TRBV5-1 and TRBJ2-1; the match to TRBD1 covers 10 bases. Per germline, CDR1 SGHRS and CDR2 YFSETQ. The CDR3 runs to 15 residues. The V and J ends lost 8 bases and 8 bases, in that order; junction bases with no gene match: 13. For the CDR3, the DNA is TGCGCCAGTAAAGTGGAGGGACAGGGGATCTATGAGCAGTTCTTC. This gives the protein CASKVEGQGIYEQFF.

The rearrangement links TRBV28 to TRBJ1-1, with TRBD1 matching over 9 bases. The germline CDR1 and CDR2 sequences are MDHEN and SYDVKM. V shed 4 bases and J 8 bases; nucleotides not matched to a gene: 17. The CDR3 loop spans 17 amino acids. This CDR3 reads CASSSLGQGRGRGEAFF. As DNA, the CDR3 is TGTGCCAGCAGTTCATTGGGACAGGGTCGAGGAAGAGGAGAAGCTTTCTTT.

This rearrangement joins TRBV3-1 (or the pseudogene TRBV3-2) to TRBJ1-1; TRBD1 matches 10 bases. Trimming at V came to 4 bases and at J to 6 bases, leaving 2 bases not matched to a gene. CDR1 LGHDT and CDR2 YNNKEL come from the germline V gene (reference sequence). The CDR3 is 13 amino acids. CDR3: CASSPGTGAEAFF. The CDR3 DNA reads TGTGCCAGCAGCCCAGGGACAGGGGCTGAAGCTTTCTTT.

V is TRBV18 and J is TRBJ1-1, with D possibly TRBD1 on 6 matching bases. Germline assignment: CDR1 KGHSH and CDR2 LQKENI. The ends were cut back, 6 bases at V and 2 bases at J, with 22 bases in the middle. CDR3 length: 17 residues. The CDR3 reads CASSPSLGGGVNTEAFF. CDR3 coding DNA: TGTGCCAGCTCGCCTAGCCTGGGGGGGGGCGTCAACACTGAAGCTTTCTTT.

The chain links TRBV19 to TRBJ2-3, with 8 positions matching TRBD2. The CDR3 sequence is 15 residues long. Germline assignment: CDR1 LNHDA and CDR2 SQIVND (reference sequence). The trim removed 6 bases at V and 3 bases at J, leaving 8 bases unmatched. The CDR3 region is CASSQIAGTTDTQYF. The CDR3 bases are TGTGCCAGTAGCCAAATAGCGGGGACTACAGATACGCAGTATTTT.

The chain has TRBV25-1 and TRBJ1-3; D perhaps matches TRBD1 (5 bases). The CDR3 length is 16 residues. V was cut by 3 bases and J by 0 bases, with 12 bases left in between. Germline-derived CDR1 and CDR2 are MGHDK and SYGVNS. The DNA of the CDR3 is TGTGCCAGCAGTGAGGTGGGGCGGTACTCTGGAAACACCATATATTTT. It is translated as CASSEVGRYSGNTIYF.

The chain is built from TRBV7-9 and TRBJ2-7, with 11 bases that match TRBD1. This CDR3 comprises 15 residues. Trimming cost V 5 bases and J 6 bases; bases outside gene matches: 9. Germline CDR1 is SEHNR and CDR2 is FQNEAQ (reference sequence). CDR3 nucleotide sequence: TGTGCCAGCAGCGGATCCGGGACAGGGGGAGGCGAGCAGTACTTC. Protein product: CASSGSGTGGGEQYF. Using reference TRBV7-9 and TRBJ2-7 for the parts outside the CDR3, the full variable domain is DTGVSQNPRHKITKRGQNVTFRCDPISEHNRLYWYRQTLGQGPEFLTYFQNEAQLEKSRLLSDRFSAERPKGSFSTLEIQRTEQGDSAMYLCASSGSGTGGGEQYFGPGTRLTVT.

V usage is TRBV28 and J usage is TRBJ1-1, with a tentative D call TRBD1 (5 bases). Germline V lookup: CDR1 MDHEN, CDR2 SYDVKM. The CDR3 is 15 amino acids. V lost 5 bases and J 3 bases, leaving 16 bases between the germline ends. The CDR3, as DNA: TGTGCCAGCAGTCGGGACCGACTAGGGGACACTGAAGCTTTCTTT. It encodes CASSRDRLGDTEAFF.

This clone has a single count. V is TRBV9 and J is TRBJ1-1; D uncertain. This CDR3 has 15 amino acids. Trimming took 0 bases from V and 1 from J, leaving 10 bases between them. Germline V CDR1 and CDR2: SGDLS, YYNGEE. CDR3 sequence: CASSVGSGSNTEAFF. The CDR3 DNA reads TGTGCCAGCAGCGTAGGGTCCGGGTCGAACACTGAAGCTTTCTTT.

The chain employs TRBV5-4 and TRBJ1-1; 7 bases are a match to TRBD1. The CDR3 contains 11 residues. Germline values: CDR1 SGHNT, CDR2 YYREEE (reference sequence). The trim removed 6 bases at V and 7 bases at J, leaving 3 bases unmatched. The CDR3 region is CASNNRGEAFF. The CDR3 DNA is TGTGCCAGCAACAACAGGGGTGAAGCTTTCTTT. Full variable domain (rest looked up from reference TRBV5-4 and TRBJ1-1): ETGVTQSPTHLIKTRGQQVTLRCSSQSGHNTVSWYQQALGQGPQFIFQYYREEENGRGNFPPRFSGLQFPNYSSELNVNALELDDSALYLCASNNRGEAFFGQGTRLTVV.

The chain links TRBV28 to TRBJ2-3; D ambiguous. Germline-derived CDR1 and CDR2 are MDHEN and SYDVKM. The CDR3 runs 14 residues. The V end was cut by 7 bases, the J end by 1 base, with 12 bases between. In DNA form, the CDR3 reads TGTGCCAGCATCTCCGGTCAGGGCACAGATACGCAGTATTTT. It translates to CASISGQGTDTQYF.

In its sample, this clone was seen a few times. The chain joins TRBV4-1 to TRBJ1-3; TRBD1 agrees at 7 bases. CDR1 and CDR2 (germline): MGHRA, YSYEKL. The CDR3 is made up of 16 amino acids. Trimming removed 1 base from V and 2 bases from J; junction bases left unmatched: 5. The CDR3, as DNA: TGCGCCAGCAGCCAAGCGCTGCAGGGGGCTGGAAACACCATATATTTT. It codes for CASSQALQGAGNTIYF.

The rearrangement joins TRBV28 to TRBJ2-3, with 9 bases aligning to TRBD2. Germline lookup yields CDR1 MDHEN and CDR2 SYDVKM. The CDR3 extends over 15 amino acids. The V gene end was trimmed by 8 bases and the J gene end by 1 base; junction bases not matched to a gene: 7. The CDR3 region has the DNA TGTGCCAGCGTAAAAGGCGGGGGGGGCACAGATACGCAGTATTTT. This sequence encodes CASVKGGGGTDTQYF.

The rearrangement links TRBV5-4 to TRBJ2-7; tentatively, D is TRBD1 (6 bases). This CDR3 region has 16 residues. V was trimmed by 3 bases and J by 0 bases, leaving 16 bases between them. The germline V gene encodes CDR1 SGHNT and CDR2 YYREEE (reference sequence). The CDR3 loop reads CASSSGGQRSSYEQYV. The CDR3 DNA is TGTGCCAGCAGCTCCGGCGGACAGAGGAGCTCCTACGAGCAGTACGTC.

This chain connects TRBV5-4 to TRBJ2-5; tentatively, D is TRBD2 (6 bases). Germline loops: CDR1 SGHNT, CDR2 YYREEE (reference sequence). The CDR3 has 13 amino acids. The V and J ends lost 4 bases and 0 bases respectively, with 7 bases between them. CDR3: CASSRDYQETQYF. The CDR3 region has the DNA TGTGCCAGCAGCAGGGACTACCAAGAGACCCAGTACTTC. Supplemented by reference TRBV5-4 and TRBJ2-5, the full variable domain reads ETGVTQSPTHLIKTRGQQVTLRCSSQSGHNTVSWYQQALGQGPQFIFQYYREEENGRGNFPPRFSGLQFPNYSSELNVNALELDDSALYLCASSRDYQETQYFGPGTRLLVL.

J is TRBJ2-5 and V is TRBV29-1; TRBD2 agrees at 15 bases. CDR1 is SQVTM, CDR2 ANQGSEA, per germline. CDR3 length: 16 residues. The ends lost 2 bases at V and 8 bases at J; junction bases unmatched: 9. The chain's CDR3 is CSVEWGLAGGPGTQYF. The CDR3 DNA follows: TGCAGCGTTGAATGGGGACTAGCGGGGGGACCAGGAACCCAGTACTTC. Supplemented by reference TRBV29-1 and TRBJ2-5, the full variable domain reads SAVISQKPSRDICQRGTSLTIQCQVDSQVTMMFWYRQQPGQSLTLIATANQGSEATYESGFVIDKFPISRPNLTFSTLTVSNMSPEDSSIYLCSVEWGLAGGPGTQYFGPGTRLLVL.

V gene TRBV7-6 combines with J gene TRBJ2-7; D gene unclear. The V gene lost 0 bases and the J gene lost 1 base, with 7 bases spanning the gap. The germline CDR1 and CDR2 sequences are SGHVS and FNYEAQ. The CDR3 runs to 14 residues. For the CDR3, the DNA is TGTGCCAGCAGCTTAGCGGGCTCTTCCTACGAGCAGTACGTC. Its protein product is CASSLAGSSYEQYV.

The chain joins TRBV7-2 to TRBJ2-7; 9 bases line up with TRBD1. The V segment lost 4 bases and the J segment 4 bases; nucleotides outside the gene matches: 8. The CDR3 runs 15 residues. The germline gives CDR1 SGHTA, CDR2 FQGNSA. Written as DNA, the CDR3 is TGTGCCAGCAGCTCATACTGGACAGGGGCATACGAGCAGTACTTC. This codes for CASSSYWTGAYEQYF.

J is TRBJ1-2 and V is TRBV19, with D tentatively TRBD1 (5 bases). The germline V gene encodes CDR1 LNHDA and CDR2 SQIVND (reference sequence). Trimming stripped 1 base from V and 4 bases from J, with 10 bases between. The CDR3 sequence is 14 residues long. The CDR3 loop is CASSIGGGTYGYTF. In DNA, the CDR3 is TGTGCCAGTAGTATAGGAGGAGGGACCTATGGCTACACCTTC.

V gene TRBV6-6 combines with J gene TRBJ1-5; D not certain. The CDR3 is 12 amino acids. CDR1 and CDR2 (germline): MNHNY, SVGAGI (reference sequence). Trimming shortened V by 7 bases and J by 5 bases, and 9 bases separated the two germline ends. DNA for the CDR3: TGTGCCAGCACCCAATCGGATCAGCCCCAGCATTTT. It translates to CASTQSDQPQHF.

This clone appeared once. This chain connects TRBV3-1 (or the pseudogene TRBV3-2) to TRBJ2-2; D may be TRBD1 (6 bases). V dropped 0 bases and J dropped 5 bases, with 16 bases sitting between them. Germline lookup yields CDR1 LGHDT and CDR2 YNNKEL (reference sequence). The CDR3 contains 17 residues. CDR3 protein: CASSQDKGTLGTGELFF. The CDR3 DNA reads as TGTGCCAGCAGCCAAGACAAGGGGACACTTGGGACCGGGGAGCTGTTTTTT.

The count of this clone is one. At the DNA level, this CDR3 is encoded by other sequences in the same sample as well. This CDR3 is CSVSGPGVHTGELFF. CDR3 coding DNA: TGCAGCGTCTCGGGCCCAGGGGTGCACACCGGGGAGCTGTTTTTT. The chain combines TRBV29-1 with TRBJ2-2; D is perhaps TRBD1 (6 bases). The CDR3 is 15 amino acids. V was shortened by 6 bases and J by 3 bases, with 17 bases between the two germline ends. CDR1 is SQVTM, CDR2 ANQGSEA, per germline.

This clone was observed once. The chain carries TRBV6-6 and TRBJ1-2, with 11 bases identical to TRBD1. This CDR3 is built from 14 residues. The V and J ends lost 6 bases and 3 bases, in that order; junction bases with no gene match: 3. Germline V gene lookup returns CDR1 MNHNY and CDR2 SVGAGI (reference sequence). The CDR3 sequence: CASRGQGEDYGYTF. The CDR3 nucleotides read TGTGCCAGCAGGGGACAGGGGGAGGACTATGGCTACACCTTC.

CDR3 loop: CASRRDNEQFF. CDR3 bases: TGTGCCAGCAGGAGGGACAATGAGCAGTTCTTC. The J gene is TRBJ2-1, the V gene TRBV5-6, with D perhaps matching TRBD2 (5 bases). The V end was cut by 5 bases, the J end by 5 bases, with 5 bases between. The CDR3 runs 11 residues. The germline gives CDR1 SGHDT, CDR2 YYEEEE.

This clone was found once. This rearrangement joins TRBV27 to TRBJ1-1, with TRBD1 matching over 8 bases. V shed 2 bases and J 4 bases; nucleotides not matched to a gene: 3. Per the germline V gene, CDR1 is MNHEY and CDR2 is SMNVEV (reference sequence). The CDR3 consists of 14 residues. CDR3 bases: TGTGCCAGCAGTTTACTCGACAGGGGCACTGAAGCTTTCTTT. It translates to CASSLLDRGTEAFF.

The rearrangement uses TRBV10-3 and TRBJ2-2; 9 bases are a match to TRBD1. The CDR3 length is 13 residues. The V gene's germline CDR1 is ENHRY and CDR2 SYGVKD. The V and J ends lost 6 bases and 4 bases, in that order; junction bases with no gene match: 0. The CDR3 sequence is CAIRTGGTGELFF. CDR3 DNA sequence: TGTGCCATCAGGACAGGGGGCACCGGGGAGCTGTTTTTT.

The V call is TRBV6-5, the J call TRBJ2-7, with 7 bases that match TRBD1. The length of the CDR3 is 12 residues. The J segment lost 5 bases and the V segment lost 4 bases, leaving 2 bases of the junction unmatched. CDR1 is MNHEY and CDR2 is SVGAGI in the germline V gene. The CDR3 DNA reads TGTGCCAGCAGTTCCACAGGGGACGAGCAGTACGTC. Residues: CASSSTGDEQYV.

J is TRBJ1-2 and V is TRBV5-1; D unresolved. Germline V CDR1 and CDR2: SGHRS, YFSETQ. Trimming took 0 bases from V and 5 from J, leaving 8 bases between them. CDR3 size: 13 residues. The CDR3 here is CASSLAVGYGYTF. The CDR3 region has the DNA TGCGCCAGCAGCTTGGCCGTCGGGTATGGCTACACCTTC.

The chain combines TRBV7-9 with TRBJ1-4, with D hard to call. V was pared by 3 bases and J by 0 bases, with 5 bases between. Germline V CDR1 and CDR2: SEHNR, FQNEAQ (reference sequence). The CDR3 runs 14 residues. CDR3 sequence reads: CASSFWPTNEKLFF. The CDR3 nucleotides are TGTGCCAGCAGCTTTTGGCCAACTAATGAAAAACTGTTTTTT.

The rearrangement uses TRBV6-1 and TRBJ1-3; maybe TRBD1 (5 bases). Looked up from germline, CDR1 is MNHNS and CDR2 is SASEGT. This CDR3 is 16 amino acids long. Trimming cost V 4 bases and J 1 base, with 14 bases left between them. CDR3 protein: CASSGGMGGSGNTIYF. CDR3 nucleotides: TGTGCCAGCAGTGGGGGAATGGGGGGGTCTGGAAACACCATATATTTT.